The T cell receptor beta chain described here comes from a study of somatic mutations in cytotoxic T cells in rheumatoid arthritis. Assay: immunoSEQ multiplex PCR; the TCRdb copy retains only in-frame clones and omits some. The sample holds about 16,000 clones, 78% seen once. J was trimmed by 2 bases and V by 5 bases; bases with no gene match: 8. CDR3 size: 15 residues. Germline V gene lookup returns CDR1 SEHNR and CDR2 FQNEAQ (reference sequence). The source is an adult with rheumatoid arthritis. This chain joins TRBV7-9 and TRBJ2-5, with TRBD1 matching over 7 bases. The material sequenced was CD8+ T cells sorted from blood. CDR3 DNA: TGTGCCAGCAGCCTAGGGACAGAAATACAAGAGACCCAGTACTTC. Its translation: CASSLGTEIQETQYF.